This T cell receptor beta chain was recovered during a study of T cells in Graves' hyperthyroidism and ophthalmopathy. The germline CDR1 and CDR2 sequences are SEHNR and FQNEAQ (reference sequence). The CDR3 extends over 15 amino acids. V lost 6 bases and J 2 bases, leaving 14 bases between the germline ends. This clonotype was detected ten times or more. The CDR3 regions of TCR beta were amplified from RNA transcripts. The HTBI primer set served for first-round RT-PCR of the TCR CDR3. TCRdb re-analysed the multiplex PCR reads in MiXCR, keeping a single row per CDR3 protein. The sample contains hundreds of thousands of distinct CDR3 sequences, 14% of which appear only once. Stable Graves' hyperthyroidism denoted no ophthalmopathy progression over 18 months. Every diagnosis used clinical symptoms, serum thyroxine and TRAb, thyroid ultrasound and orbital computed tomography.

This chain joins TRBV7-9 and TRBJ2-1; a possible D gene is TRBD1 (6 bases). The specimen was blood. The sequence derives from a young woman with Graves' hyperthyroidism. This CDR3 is CASSSTGLPYNEQFF. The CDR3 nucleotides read TGTGCCAGCAGTTCAACAGGGTTACCCTACAATGAGCAGTTCTTC.